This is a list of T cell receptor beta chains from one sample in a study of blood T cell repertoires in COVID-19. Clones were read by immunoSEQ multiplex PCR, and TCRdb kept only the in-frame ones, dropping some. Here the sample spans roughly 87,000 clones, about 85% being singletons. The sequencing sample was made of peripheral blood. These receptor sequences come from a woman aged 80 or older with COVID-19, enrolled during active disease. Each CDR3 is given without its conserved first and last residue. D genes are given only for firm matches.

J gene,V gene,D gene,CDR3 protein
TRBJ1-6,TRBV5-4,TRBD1,ASSFDRVSIFNSPLH
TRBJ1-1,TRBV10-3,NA,AMGHPNTEAF
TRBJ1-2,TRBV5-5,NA,ASSLSRLLGRYT
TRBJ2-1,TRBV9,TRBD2,ASSYSGGAYNEQF
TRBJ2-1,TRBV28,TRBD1,ASGDRTDEQF
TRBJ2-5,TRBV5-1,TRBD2,ASSWSRGLAGEETQY
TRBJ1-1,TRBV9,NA,ASSVYPAAEAF
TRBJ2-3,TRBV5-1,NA,ASSLGQATSTDTQY
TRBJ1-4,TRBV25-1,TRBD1,ASRDPGQGLKNEKLF
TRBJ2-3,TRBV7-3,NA,ASSLNLGTDTQY
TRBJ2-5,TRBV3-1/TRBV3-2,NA,ASSHVETQY
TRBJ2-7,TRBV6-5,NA,ASNGWLSGEQY
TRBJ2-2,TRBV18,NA,ASSPAPPANTGELF
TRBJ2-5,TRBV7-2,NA,ASSLARETQY
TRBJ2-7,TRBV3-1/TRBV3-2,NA,ASSQVGLSYEQY
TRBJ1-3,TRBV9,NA,ASSVGAFGTTGNTIY
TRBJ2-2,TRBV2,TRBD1,ASQGQGAATGELF
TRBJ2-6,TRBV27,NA,ASSFGGANVLT
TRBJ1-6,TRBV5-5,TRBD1,ASSLSGTGSYNSPLH
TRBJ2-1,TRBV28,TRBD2,ASSPLSGRGFGQF
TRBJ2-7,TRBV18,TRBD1,ASSSVGQGLREQY
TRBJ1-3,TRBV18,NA,ASSATQVGSGNTIY
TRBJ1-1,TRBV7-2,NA,ASSLGGTSHEAF
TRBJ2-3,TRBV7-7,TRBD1,ASSYGQGGADTQY
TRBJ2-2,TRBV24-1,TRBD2,ATSDLGGGRGTGELF
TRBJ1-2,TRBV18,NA,ASSPSRVENGYT
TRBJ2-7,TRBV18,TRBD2,ASSSLLAGGISYEQY
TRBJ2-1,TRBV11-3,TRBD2,ASSKRFLAGGYNEQF
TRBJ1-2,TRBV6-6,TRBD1,ASTPHGTDYGYT
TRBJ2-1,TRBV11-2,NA,ASILDGFFYNEQF
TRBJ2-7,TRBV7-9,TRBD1,ASSATGGSSYEQY
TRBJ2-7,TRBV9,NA,ASAPWGEALGEQY
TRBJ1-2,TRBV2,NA,ASSGQVNYGYT
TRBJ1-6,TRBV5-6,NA,ASSLGQMGSPLH
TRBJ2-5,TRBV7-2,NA,ASSFGGIGETQY
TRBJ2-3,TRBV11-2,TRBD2,ASRYSGRAGDTQY
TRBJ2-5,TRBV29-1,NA,SVEDSGWRETQY
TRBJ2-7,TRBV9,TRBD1,ASSVEGASYEQY
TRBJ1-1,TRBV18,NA,ASSPPRRKTGRTEAF
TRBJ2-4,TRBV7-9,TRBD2,ASSPRTSGGAGLTDIQY
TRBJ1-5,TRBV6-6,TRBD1,ASSKWTGGDQPQH
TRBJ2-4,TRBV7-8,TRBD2,ASSLTTSVAQNIQY
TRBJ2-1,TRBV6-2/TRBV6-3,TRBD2,ASSYSNLAGVMRGQF
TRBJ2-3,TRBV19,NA,ASSIANTDTQY
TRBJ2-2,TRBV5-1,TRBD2,ASSPSGSWAGELF
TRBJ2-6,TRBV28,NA,ASRSGAGANVLT
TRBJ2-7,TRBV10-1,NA,ASIKVFSSYEQY
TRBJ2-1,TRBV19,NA,ASNPAGYNEQF
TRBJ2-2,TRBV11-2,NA,ASSLRAAGPNTGELF